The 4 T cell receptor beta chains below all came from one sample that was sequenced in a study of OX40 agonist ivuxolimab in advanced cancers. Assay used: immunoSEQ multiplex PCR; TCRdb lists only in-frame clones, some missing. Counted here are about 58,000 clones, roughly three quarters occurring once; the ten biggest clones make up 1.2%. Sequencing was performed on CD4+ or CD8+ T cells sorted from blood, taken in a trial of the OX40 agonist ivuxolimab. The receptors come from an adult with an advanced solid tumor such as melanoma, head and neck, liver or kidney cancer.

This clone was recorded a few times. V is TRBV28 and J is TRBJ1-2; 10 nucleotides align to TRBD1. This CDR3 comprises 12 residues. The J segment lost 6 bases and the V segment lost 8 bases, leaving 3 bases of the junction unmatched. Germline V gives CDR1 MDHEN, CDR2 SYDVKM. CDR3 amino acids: CASGQGDDGYTF. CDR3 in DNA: TGTGCCAGCGGACAGGGGGATGATGGCTACACCTTC.

CDR3 sequence reads: CASSEYGGGYTF. The CDR3 DNA reads TGTGCCAGCAGTGAATATGGGGGTGGCTACACCTTC. The chain joins TRBV6-1 to TRBJ1-2; D is perhaps TRBD1 (5 bases). From germline, CDR1 is MNHNS and CDR2 SASEGT. The germline V and J ends were trimmed by 2 bases and 7 bases, with 8 bases remaining between them. CDR3 size: 12 residues.

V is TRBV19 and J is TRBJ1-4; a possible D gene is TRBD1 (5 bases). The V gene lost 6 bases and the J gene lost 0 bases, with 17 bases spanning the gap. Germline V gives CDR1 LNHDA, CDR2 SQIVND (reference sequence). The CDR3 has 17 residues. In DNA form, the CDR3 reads TGTGCCAGTAGCGATGGAGGACAACTTCCAACTAATGAAAAACTGTTTTTT. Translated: CASSDGGQLPTNEKLFF.

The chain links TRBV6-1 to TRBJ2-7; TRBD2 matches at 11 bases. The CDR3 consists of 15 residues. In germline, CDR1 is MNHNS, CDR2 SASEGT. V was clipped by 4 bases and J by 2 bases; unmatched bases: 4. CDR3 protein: CASSATSGVAYEQYF. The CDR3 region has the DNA TGTGCCAGCAGTGCGACTAGCGGGGTAGCCTACGAGCAGTACTTC.